The 7 T cell receptor beta chains in this list originate from one sample, sequenced in a study of shared clonotypes between healthy human individuals. The table came from immunoSEQ multiplex PCR; TCRdb's copy has only in-frame clones and leaves some out. The table lists around 1,100,000 clones, roughly 80% of them singletons, with approximately 0.95% in the top ten. Sequencing was done on a sample of memory CD4+ T cells from PBMCs. The sample's subset: CD45RA-negative fraction. These receptors came from a man younger than 35 in good health. Some clones in this sample may be carry-over from other donors' samples.

About this clone itself: This sample includes further DNA sequences coding for the same CDR3. The genes are TRBV10-3 and TRBJ2-7; TRBD2 might be the D (6 bases). Germline assignment: CDR1 ENHRY and CDR2 SYGVKD. Trimming pared 0 bases from V and 2 bases from J, leaving 8 bases between. This CDR3 has 14 amino acids. CDR3 sequence: CAISESGGTYEQYF. CDR3 DNA sequence: TGTGCCATCAGTGAGTCGGGGGGAACCTACGAGCAGTACTTC.

The chain links TRBV4-3 to TRBJ2-5; 12 positions match TRBD1. The length of the CDR3 is 16 residues. Trimming at V came to 1 base and at J to 5 bases, leaving 5 bases not matched to a gene. Germline-derived CDR1 and CDR2 are LGHNA and YSLEER. CDR3 nucleotide sequence: TGCGCCAGCAGCCAAGGGGACAGGGGGCGAGAGGAGACCCAGTACTTC. Its translation is CASSQGDRGREETQYF.

This chain uses TRBV7-2 with TRBJ2-1; 9 nucleotides line up with TRBD2. The V and J ends lost 2 bases and 8 bases, in that order; junction bases with no gene match: 7. This CDR3 region has 15 residues. Germline values: CDR1 SGHTA, CDR2 FQGNSA. The CDR3 loop reads CASSLLGLAWHEQFF. CDR3 in DNA: TGTGCCAGCAGCTTACTGGGACTAGCTTGGCATGAGCAGTTCTTC. Based on the CDR3 plus reference TRBV7-2 and TRBJ2-1, the full variable domain is GAGVSQSPSNKVTEKGKDVELRCDPISGHTALYWYRQSLGQGLEFLIYFQGNSAPDKSGLPSDRFSAERTGGSVSTLTIQRTQQEDSAVYLCASSLLGLAWHEQFFGPGTRLTVL.

V is TRBV7-2 and J is TRBJ2-3; D gene unclear. Germline CDR1 is SGHTA and CDR2 is FQGNSA. The CDR3 has 15 amino acids. V was shortened by 1 base and J by 1 base, with 9 bases between the two germline ends. CDR3 DNA: TGTGCCAGCAGCTTAGTGTGGTGGGGCACAGATACGCAGTATTTT. As protein: CASSLVWWGTDTQYF. The variable domain in full, completed from reference TRBV7-2 and TRBJ2-3, reads GAGVSQSPSNKVTEKGKDVELRCDPISGHTALYWYRQSLGQGLEFLIYFQGNSAPDKSGLPSDRFSAERTGGSVSTLTIQRTQQEDSAVYLCASSLVWWGTDTQYFGPGTRLTVL.

The rearrangement links TRBV29-1 to TRBJ1-2, with D hard to call. V gave up 3 bases and J gave up 2 bases, with 7 bases separating them. The CDR3 loop spans 12 amino acids. Germline CDR1 SQVTM, CDR2 ANQGSEA. As DNA, the CDR3 is TGCAGCGTTGAGTCCATGAACTATGGCTACACCTTC. It specifies CSVESMNYGYTF.

In this sample, this clone turned up many times. This chain's CDR3 is CASSSRGGSGETQYF. The CDR3, as DNA: TGTGCCAGCAGTTCTCGGGGCGGGAGCGGAGAGACCCAGTACTTC. The J gene is TRBJ2-5, the V gene TRBV7-2; 7 bases fit TRBD2. Germline V gives CDR1 SGHTA, CDR2 FQGNSA. This CDR3 is built from 15 residues. The V gene end was trimmed by 6 bases and the J gene end by 4 bases; junction bases not matched to a gene: 11.

The chain uses TRBV2 and TRBJ2-1, with 12 bases matching TRBD2. Germline CDR1 SNHLY, CDR2 FYNNEI. This CDR3 region has 14 residues. The trim removed 11 bases at V and 7 bases at J, leaving 9 bases unmatched. The CDR3 here is CAAKQTSGGNEQFF. Here the CDR3 DNA reads TGTGCCGCAAAGCAAACTAGCGGGGGGAATGAGCAGTTCTTC.